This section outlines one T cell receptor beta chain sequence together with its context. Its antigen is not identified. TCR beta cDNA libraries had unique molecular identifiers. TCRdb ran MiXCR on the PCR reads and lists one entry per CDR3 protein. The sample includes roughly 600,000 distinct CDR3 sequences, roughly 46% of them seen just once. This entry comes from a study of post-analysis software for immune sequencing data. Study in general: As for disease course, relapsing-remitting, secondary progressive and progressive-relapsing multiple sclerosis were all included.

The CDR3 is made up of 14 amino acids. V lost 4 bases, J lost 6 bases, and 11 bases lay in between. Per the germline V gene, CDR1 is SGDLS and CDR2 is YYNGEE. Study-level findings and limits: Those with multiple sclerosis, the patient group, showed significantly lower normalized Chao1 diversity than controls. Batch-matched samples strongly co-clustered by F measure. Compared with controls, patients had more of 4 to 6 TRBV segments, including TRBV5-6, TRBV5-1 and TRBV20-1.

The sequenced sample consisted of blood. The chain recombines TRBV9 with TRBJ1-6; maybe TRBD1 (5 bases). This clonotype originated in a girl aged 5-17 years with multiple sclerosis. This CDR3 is CASSPGTPNSPLHF. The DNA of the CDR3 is TGTGCCAGCAGCCCCGGGACGCCTAATTCACCCCTCCACTTT.